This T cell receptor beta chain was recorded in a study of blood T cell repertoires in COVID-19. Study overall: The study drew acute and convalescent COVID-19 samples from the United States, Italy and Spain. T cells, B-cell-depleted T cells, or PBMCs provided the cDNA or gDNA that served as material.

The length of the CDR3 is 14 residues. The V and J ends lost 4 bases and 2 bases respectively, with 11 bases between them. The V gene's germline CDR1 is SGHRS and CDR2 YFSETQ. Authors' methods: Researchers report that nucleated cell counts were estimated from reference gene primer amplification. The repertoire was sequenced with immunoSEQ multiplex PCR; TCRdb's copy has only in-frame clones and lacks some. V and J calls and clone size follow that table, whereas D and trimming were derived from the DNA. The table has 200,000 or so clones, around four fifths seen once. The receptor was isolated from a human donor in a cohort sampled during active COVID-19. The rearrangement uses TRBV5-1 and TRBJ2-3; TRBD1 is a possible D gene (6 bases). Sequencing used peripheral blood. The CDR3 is CASSEGGDTDTQYF. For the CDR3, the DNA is TGCGCCAGCAGCGAAGGGGGAGACACAGATACGCAGTATTTT.